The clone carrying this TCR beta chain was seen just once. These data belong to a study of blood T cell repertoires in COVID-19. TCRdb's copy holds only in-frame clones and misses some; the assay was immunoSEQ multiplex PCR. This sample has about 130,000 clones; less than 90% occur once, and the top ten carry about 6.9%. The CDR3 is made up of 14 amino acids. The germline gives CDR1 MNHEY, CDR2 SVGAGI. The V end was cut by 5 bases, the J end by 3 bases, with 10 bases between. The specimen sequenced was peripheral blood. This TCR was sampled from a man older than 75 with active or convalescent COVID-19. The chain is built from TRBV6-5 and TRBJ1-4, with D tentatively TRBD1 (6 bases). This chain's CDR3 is CASSPRQANEKLFF. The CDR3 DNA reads TGTGCCAGCAGTCCGAGACAGGCTAATGAAAAACTGTTTTTT.